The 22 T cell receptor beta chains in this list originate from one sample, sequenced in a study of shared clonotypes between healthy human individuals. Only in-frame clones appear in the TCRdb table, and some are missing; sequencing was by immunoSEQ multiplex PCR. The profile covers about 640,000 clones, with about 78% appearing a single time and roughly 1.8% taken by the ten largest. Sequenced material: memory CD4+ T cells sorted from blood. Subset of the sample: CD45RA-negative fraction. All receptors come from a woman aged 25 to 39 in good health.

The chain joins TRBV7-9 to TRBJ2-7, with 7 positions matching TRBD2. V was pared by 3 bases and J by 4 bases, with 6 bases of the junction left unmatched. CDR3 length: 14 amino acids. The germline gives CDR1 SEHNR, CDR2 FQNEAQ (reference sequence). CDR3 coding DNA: TGTGCCAGCAGCTTCCGCGGGAGTGGATACGAGCAGTACTTC. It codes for CASSFRGSGYEQYF. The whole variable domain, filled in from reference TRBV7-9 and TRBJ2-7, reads DTGVSQNPRHKITKRGQNVTFRCDPISEHNRLYWYRQTLGQGPEFLTYFQNEAQLEKSRLLSDRFSAERPKGSFSTLEIQRTEQGDSAMYLCASSFRGSGYEQYFGPGTRLTVT.

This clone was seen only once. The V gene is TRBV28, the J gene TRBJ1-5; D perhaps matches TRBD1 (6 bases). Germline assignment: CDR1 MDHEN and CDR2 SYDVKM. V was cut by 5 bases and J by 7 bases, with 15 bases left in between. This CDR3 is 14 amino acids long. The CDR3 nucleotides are TGTGCCAGCAGTCAACTGCAGGGGTGGCAGCCCCAGCATTTT. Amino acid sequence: CASSQLQGWQPQHF.

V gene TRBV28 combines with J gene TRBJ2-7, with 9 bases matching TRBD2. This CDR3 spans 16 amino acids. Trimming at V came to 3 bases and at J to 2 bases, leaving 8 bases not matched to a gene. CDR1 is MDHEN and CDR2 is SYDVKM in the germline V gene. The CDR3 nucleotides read TGTGCCAGCAGTTTTTCCGGGACTAGCAGAACCTACGAGCAGTACTTC. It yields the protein CASSFSGTSRTYEQYF.

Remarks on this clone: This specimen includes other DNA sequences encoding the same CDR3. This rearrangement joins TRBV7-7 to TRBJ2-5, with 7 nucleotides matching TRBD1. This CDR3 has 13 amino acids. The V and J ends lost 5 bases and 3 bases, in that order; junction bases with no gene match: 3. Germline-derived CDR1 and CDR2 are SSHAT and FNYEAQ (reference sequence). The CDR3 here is CASSRDREETQYF. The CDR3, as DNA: TGTGCCAGCAGCCGCGACAGGGAAGAGACCCAGTACTTC.

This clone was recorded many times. The CDR3 reads CAIRQWLAGTDTQYF. DNA for the CDR3: TGTGCCATCCGACAGTGGCTAGCGGGCACAGATACGCAGTATTTT. The J gene is TRBJ2-3, the V gene TRBV10-3, with 7 bases aligning to TRBD2. CDR1 and CDR2 (germline): ENHRY, SYGVKD. J lost 1 base, V lost 8 bases, and 9 bases had no gene match. The CDR3 loop spans 15 amino acids.

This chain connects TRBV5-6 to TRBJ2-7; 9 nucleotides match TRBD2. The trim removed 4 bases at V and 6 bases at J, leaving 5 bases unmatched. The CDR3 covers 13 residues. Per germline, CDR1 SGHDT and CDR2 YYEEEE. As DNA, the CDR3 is TGTGCCAGCAGCCCTGGACTAGCGATCGAGCAGTACTTC. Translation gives CASSPGLAIEQYF. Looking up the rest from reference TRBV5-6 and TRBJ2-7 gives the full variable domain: DAGVTQSPTHLIKTRGQQVTLRCSPKSGHDTVSWYQQALGQGPQFIFQYYEEEERQRGNFPDRFSGHQFPNYSSELNVNALLLGDSALYLCASSPGLAIEQYFGPGTRLTVT.

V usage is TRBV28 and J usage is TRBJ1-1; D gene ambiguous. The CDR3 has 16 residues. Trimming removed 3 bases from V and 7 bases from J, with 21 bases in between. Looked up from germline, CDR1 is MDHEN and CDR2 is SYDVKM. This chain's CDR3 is CASSFASRVPRNEAFF. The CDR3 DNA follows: TGTGCCAGCAGTTTCGCATCTCGGGTTCCGAGGAATGAAGCTTTCTTT.

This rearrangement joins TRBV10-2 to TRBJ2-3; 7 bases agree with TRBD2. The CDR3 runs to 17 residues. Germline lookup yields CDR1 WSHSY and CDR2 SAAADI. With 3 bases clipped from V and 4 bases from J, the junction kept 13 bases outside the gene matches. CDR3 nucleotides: TGCGCCAGCAGTGACTCATCGCGGGCGGGAGTCTCAGATACGCAGTATTTT. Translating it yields CASSDSSRAGVSDTQYF.

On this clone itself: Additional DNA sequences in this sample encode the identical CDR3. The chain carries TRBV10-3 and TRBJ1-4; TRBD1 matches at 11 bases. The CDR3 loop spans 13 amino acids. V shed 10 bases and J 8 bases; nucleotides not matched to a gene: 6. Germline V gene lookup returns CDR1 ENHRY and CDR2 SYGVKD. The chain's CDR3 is CATGTGGREKLFF. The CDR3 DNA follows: TGTGCCACGGGGACAGGGGGGCGGGAAAAACTGTTTTTT.

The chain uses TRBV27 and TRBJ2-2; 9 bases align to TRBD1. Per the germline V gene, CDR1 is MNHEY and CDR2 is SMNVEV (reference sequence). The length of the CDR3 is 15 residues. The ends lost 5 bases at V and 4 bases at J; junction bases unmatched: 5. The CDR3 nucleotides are TGTGCCAGCAGTACACAGGGGGCGCGCACCGGGGAGCTGTTTTTT. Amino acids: CASSTQGARTGELFF.

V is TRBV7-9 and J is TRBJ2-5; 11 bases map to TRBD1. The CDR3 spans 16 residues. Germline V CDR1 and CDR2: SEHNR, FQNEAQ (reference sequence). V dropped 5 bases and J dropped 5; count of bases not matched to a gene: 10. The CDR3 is CASSPRDRGFGETQYF. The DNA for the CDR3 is TGTGCCAGCAGCCCCCGGGACAGGGGGTTCGGGGAGACCCAGTACTTC.

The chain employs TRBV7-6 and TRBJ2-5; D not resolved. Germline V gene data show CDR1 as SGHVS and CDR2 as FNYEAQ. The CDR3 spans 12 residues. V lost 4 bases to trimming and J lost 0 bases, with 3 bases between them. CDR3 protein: CASSSNQETQYF. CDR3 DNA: TGTGCCAGCAGCTCCAACCAAGAGACCCAGTACTTC.

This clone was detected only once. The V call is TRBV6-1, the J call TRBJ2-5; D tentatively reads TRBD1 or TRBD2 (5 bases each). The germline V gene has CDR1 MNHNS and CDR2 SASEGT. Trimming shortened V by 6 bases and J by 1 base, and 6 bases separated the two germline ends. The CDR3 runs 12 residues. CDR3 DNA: TGTGCCAGCAGGGGGACCCAAGAGACCCAGTACTTC. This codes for CASRGTQETQYF.

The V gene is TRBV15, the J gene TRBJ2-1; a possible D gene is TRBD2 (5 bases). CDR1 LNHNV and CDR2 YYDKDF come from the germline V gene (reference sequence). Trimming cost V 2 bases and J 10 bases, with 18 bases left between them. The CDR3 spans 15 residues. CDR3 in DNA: TGTGCCACCAGCAGACCGACGAAGCCAGGCGGGGAGCAGTTCTTC. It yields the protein CATSRPTKPGGEQFF.

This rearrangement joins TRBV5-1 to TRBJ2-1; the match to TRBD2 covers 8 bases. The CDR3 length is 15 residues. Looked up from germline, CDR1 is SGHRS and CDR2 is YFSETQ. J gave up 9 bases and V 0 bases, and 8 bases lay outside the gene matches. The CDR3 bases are TGCGCCAGCAGCTTGGAGGTTAGCGGGATAAGTGAGCAGTTCTTC. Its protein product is CASSLEVSGISEQFF.

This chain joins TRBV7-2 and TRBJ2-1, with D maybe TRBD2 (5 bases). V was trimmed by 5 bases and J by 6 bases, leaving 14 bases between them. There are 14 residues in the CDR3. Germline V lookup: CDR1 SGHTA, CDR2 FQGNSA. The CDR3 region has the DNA TGTGCCAGCAGCCCGCGGCCGGGATTCAATGAGCAGTTCTTC. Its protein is CASSPRPGFNEQFF.

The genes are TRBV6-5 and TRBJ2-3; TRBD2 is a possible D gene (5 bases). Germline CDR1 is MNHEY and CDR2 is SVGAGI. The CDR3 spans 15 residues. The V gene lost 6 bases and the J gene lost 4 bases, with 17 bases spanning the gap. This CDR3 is CASSRTFNDPDTQYF. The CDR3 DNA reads TGTGCCAGCAGCCGGACTTTCAACGACCCAGATACGCAGTATTTT.

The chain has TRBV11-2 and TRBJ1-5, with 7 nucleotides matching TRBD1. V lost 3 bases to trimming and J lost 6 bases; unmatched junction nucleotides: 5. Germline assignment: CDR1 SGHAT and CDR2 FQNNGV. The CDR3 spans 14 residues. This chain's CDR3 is CASSLTGQGQPQHF. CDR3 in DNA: TGTGCCAGCAGCTTGACAGGGCAGGGTCAGCCCCAGCATTTT.

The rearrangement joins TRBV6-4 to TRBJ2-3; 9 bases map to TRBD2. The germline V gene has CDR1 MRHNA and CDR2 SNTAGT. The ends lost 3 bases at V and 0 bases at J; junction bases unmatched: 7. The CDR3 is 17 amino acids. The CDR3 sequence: CASSESWSGRSTDTQYF. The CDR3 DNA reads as TGTGCCAGCAGTGAGAGTTGGAGCGGGAGGAGCACAGATACGCAGTATTTT.

The CDR3 sequence is CASSETPALGNTIYF. CDR3 nucleotides: TGTGCCAGCAGTGAAACCCCGGCGCTTGGAAACACCATATATTTT. The chain combines TRBV25-1 with TRBJ1-3; no clear D. The CDR3 sequence is 15 residues long. V dropped 2 bases and J dropped 3 bases, with 11 bases sitting between them. The germline V gene has CDR1 MGHDK and CDR2 SYGVNS.

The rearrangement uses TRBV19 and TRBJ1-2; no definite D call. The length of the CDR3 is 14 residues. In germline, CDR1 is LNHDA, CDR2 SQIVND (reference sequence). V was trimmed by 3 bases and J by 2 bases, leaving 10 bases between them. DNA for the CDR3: TGTGCCAGTAGTATCCCCGGGCTCAACTATGGCTACACCTTC. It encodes CASSIPGLNYGYTF.

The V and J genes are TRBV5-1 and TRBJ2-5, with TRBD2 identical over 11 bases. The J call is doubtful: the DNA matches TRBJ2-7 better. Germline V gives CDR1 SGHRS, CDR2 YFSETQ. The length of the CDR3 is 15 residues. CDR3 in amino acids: CASSVGLAVSYEQYF. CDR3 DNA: TGCGCCAGCAGCGTGGGACTAGCGGTATCCTACGAGCAGTACTTC.